The 16 T cell receptor beta chains below all came from one sample that was sequenced in a study of beta chain features in type 1 diabetes. As every portion of the isolated RNA was reverse transcribed, the sequencing read expressed TCRB transcripts. The table came from immunoSEQ multiplex PCR; TCRdb's copy has only in-frame clones and leaves some out. The data show 100,000 to 150,000 clones, with about a sixth seen just once and 2% to 2.5% held by the top ten. Antigen specificity for these receptors is unknown. Whole-study findings and limits: The study found moderately but significantly shorter TCRB CDR3s in all four CD4+ subsets of Type 1 diabetes patients.

Sequencing was performed on central memory CD4+ T cells from blood. Every receptor here comes from a young man with type 1 diabetes.

The chain has TRBV7-9 and TRBJ2-7; 9 bases fit TRBD1. The CDR3 length is 15 residues. Trimming removed 5 bases from V and 3 bases from J; junction bases left unmatched: 8. Germline V gives CDR1 SEHNR, CDR2 FQNEAQ (reference sequence). Written as DNA, the CDR3 is TGTGCCAGCAGCGCCGGGACAGGGATTGTCTACGAGCAGTACTTC. It specifies CASSAGTGIVYEQYF.

J is TRBJ2-3 and V is TRBV27; 8 positions agree with TRBD2. Per germline, CDR1 MNHEY and CDR2 SMNVEV (reference sequence). The CDR3 runs to 17 residues. The junction had 13 bases not matched to a gene; V was cut back by 2 bases and J by 6 bases. CDR3 in DNA: TGTGCCAGCAGTTTAAAGCCAGCGGGGGCCTCTCGGGATACGCAGTATTTT. This translates into CASSLKPAGASRDTQYF.

This clone was observed a handful of times. The chain joins TRBV10-3 to TRBJ1-6; D call uncertain. Trimming took 6 bases from V and 7 from J, leaving 10 bases between them. The CDR3 totals 13 residues. In germline, CDR1 is ENHRY, CDR2 SYGVKD. CDR3 residues: CAIRRQQNSPLHF. The CDR3 DNA reads as TGTGCCATCAGGAGACAACAGAATTCACCCCTCCACTTT.

This clone was recorded a few times. The gene calls are TRBV4-1 and TRBJ2-1, with 11 bases matching TRBD2. The CDR3 consists of 18 residues. The trim removed 0 bases at V and 4 bases at J, leaving 8 bases unmatched. Germline CDR1 is MGHRA and CDR2 is YSYEKL. In DNA, the CDR3 is TGCGCCAGCAGCCAAGACTCGGGGGGACTAGCGGATTACAATGAGCAGTTCTTC. This gives the protein CASSQDSGGLADYNEQFF.

The chain uses TRBV18 and TRBJ2-3; D not certain. With 3 bases removed from V and 3 bases from J, the gap between germline ends came to 13 bases. The CDR3 length is 15 residues. Germline assignment: CDR1 KGHSH and CDR2 LQKENI. In nucleotides, the CDR3 is TGTGCCAGCTCACCGTTCAGGCAGGAGACAGATACGCAGTATTTT. This translates into CASSPFRQETDTQYF.

This clone appeared a few times. This rearrangement joins TRBV11-2 to TRBJ1-4; D is ambiguous. There are 15 residues in the CDR3. V was clipped by 3 bases and J by 4 bases, with 12 bases between them. Germline lookup yields CDR1 SGHAT and CDR2 FQNNGV. The CDR3 region is CASSFRGGFNEKLFF. DNA of the CDR3: TGTGCCAGCAGCTTTCGGGGAGGGTTTAATGAAAAACTGTTTTTT.

This clone was observed a handful of times. The chain has TRBV14 and TRBJ2-7; 10 nucleotides line up with TRBD1. The trim removed 1 base at V and 5 bases at J, leaving 8 bases unmatched. Looked up from germline, CDR1 is SGHDN and CDR2 is FVKESK. CDR3 length: 16 residues. DNA of the CDR3: TGTGCCAGCAGCCAAGGCCGGGGACAGGGGAGGCACGAGCAGTACTTC. Amino acids: CASSQGRGQGRHEQYF.

This clone was recorded a few times. V usage is TRBV10-3 and J usage is TRBJ2-5, with D tentatively TRBD2 (5 bases). The CDR3 is 14 amino acids. The V gene's germline CDR1 is ENHRY and CDR2 SYGVKD. The V end lost 3 bases, the J end lost 5 bases, and 13 bases lay between the germline ends. CDR3: CAISDGSRGETQYF. In DNA form, the CDR3 reads TGTGCCATCAGTGATGGGTCCCGAGGGGAGACCCAGTACTTC.

The rearrangement joins TRBV28 to TRBJ2-7; D is undetermined. Germline lookup yields CDR1 MDHEN and CDR2 SYDVKM. The CDR3 is 12 residues long. V was trimmed by 3 bases and J by 6 bases, leaving 9 bases between them. In DNA, the CDR3 is TGTGCCAGCAGTTTGGCGGAAAGCGAGCAGTACTTC. As protein: CASSLAESEQYF.

This clone was seen only a few times. CDR3 region: CASADRDYSSYEQYF. The CDR3 DNA sequence: TGTGCCAGCGCCGATCGGGACTACAGCTCCTACGAGCAGTACTTC. The V and J genes are TRBV11-1 and TRBJ2-7, with 7 bases identical to TRBD2. The CDR3 runs 15 residues. The V and J ends lost 8 bases and 0 bases, in that order; junction bases with no gene match: 10. The V gene's germline CDR1 is SGHAT and CDR2 FQDESV (reference sequence).

The chain uses TRBV4-2 and TRBJ1-1, with D uncertain. Germline loops: CDR1 LGHNA, CDR2 YNFKEQ. The CDR3 loop spans 12 amino acids. Deletions cut 0 bases from V and 6 bases from J, with 5 bases between. CDR3 residues: CASSQDGAEAFF. CDR3 bases: TGTGCCAGCAGCCAAGATGGGGCTGAAGCTTTCTTT.

The rearrangement uses TRBV5-1 and TRBJ2-5; D is unclear. V dropped 5 bases and J dropped 5 bases, with 16 bases sitting between them. CDR1 and CDR2 (germline): SGHRS, YFSETQ. This CDR3 spans 14 amino acids. CDR3: CASRPRLEGETQYF. CDR3 bases: TGCGCCAGCAGGCCTAGACTCGAAGGGGAGACCCAGTACTTC.

CDR3 residues: CASSAVLALDEQFF. CDR3 DNA: TGTGCCAGCAGCGCCGTACTAGCACTGGATGAGCAGTTCTTC. V is TRBV11-1 and J is TRBJ2-1; D is possibly TRBD2 (6 bases). CDR3 size: 14 residues. Germline CDR1 reads SGHAT; CDR2 reads FQDESV (reference sequence). Trimming took 5 bases from V and 8 from J, leaving 16 bases between them. Together with reference TRBV11-1 and TRBJ2-1, the CDR3 gives the full variable domain: EAEVAQSPRYKITEKSQAVAFWCDPISGHATLYWYRQILGQGPELLVQFQDESVVDDSQLPKDRFSAERLKGVDSTLKIQPAELGDSAMYLCASSAVLALDEQFFGPGTRLTVL.

This clone was counted between two and nine times. This chain connects TRBV7-2 to TRBJ1-2; D not certain. Germline CDR1 reads SGHTA; CDR2 reads FQGNSA. Trimming cost V 2 bases and J 4 bases, with 11 bases left between them. There are 14 residues in the CDR3. CDR3 in amino acids: CASSLSGDVYGYTF. The DNA for the CDR3 is TGTGCCAGCAGCTTAAGTGGCGACGTCTATGGCTACACCTTC.

The DNA of the CDR3 is TGTGCCAGCAGCCTGGGACAGGGGAACACCGGGGAGCTGTTTTTT. It yields the protein CASSLGQGNTGELFF. The gene calls are TRBV4-2 and TRBJ2-2, with TRBD1 matching 9 bases. With V trimmed by 4 bases and J by 1 base, 1 base remained unmatched. Germline CDR1 and CDR2: LGHNA and YNFKEQ. The CDR3 runs to 15 residues.

This clone was recorded a few times. V is TRBV21-1 and J is TRBJ2-3; the table's D gene call, TRBD1, was not cross checked with the DNA. TRBV21-1 is an annotated pseudogene. CDR3 length: 16 residues. The CDR3 spells CASSTAGTGGTDTQYF. Written as DNA, the CDR3 is TGTGCCAGCAGCACAGCGGGGACAGGGGGCACAGATACGCAGTATTTT.